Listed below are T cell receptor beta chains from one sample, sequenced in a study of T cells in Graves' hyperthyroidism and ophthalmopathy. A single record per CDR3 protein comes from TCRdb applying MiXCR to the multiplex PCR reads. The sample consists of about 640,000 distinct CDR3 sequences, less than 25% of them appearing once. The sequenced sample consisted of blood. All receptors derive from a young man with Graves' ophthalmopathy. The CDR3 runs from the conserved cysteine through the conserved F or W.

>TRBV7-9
CASSLGQGRLETQYF
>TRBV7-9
CASSSSSGQETQYF
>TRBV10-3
CAISATGPGELFF
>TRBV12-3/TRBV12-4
CASSPGLPEAFF
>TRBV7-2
CASSLVGPSGSEQFF
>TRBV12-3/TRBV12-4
CASRLAMNIQYF
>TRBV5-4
CASSRGLARGSETQYF
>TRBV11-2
CASSLVLGMGYNEQFF
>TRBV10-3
CAIDGAPESYF
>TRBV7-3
CASSLTGDRIYGYTF
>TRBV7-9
CASSFPSPLHF
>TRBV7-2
CASSLNWLYEQYF
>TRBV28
CASSPPGNYEQYF
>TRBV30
CAWLSRGTGINTEAFF
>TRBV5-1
CASSRDPARSNGYTF
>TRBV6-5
CASSYSRGEETQYF
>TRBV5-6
CASSFAAGTNYADTQYF
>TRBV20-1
CSARDIAGAYEQYF
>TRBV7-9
CASSSTSGIYEQYF
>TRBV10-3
CAISAGTAYNEQFF
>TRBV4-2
CASSQTGPFPEQYF
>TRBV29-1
CSVVTSHQETQYF
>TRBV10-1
CASSESRNTGELFF
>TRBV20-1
CSARAVYSRRATETQYF
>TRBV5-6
CASSLAGTSRYEQYF
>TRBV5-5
CASSFNVGASTDTQYF
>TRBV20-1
CSAPPRASGHSYEQYF
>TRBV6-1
CASRRWRDTEAFF
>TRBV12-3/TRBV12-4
CASSVLGGAGELFF
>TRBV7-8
CASSLNWGRTDTQYF
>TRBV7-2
CASSLKDRVREKLFF
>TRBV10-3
CAISGGRERTDTQYF
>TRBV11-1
CASSLRSGRGSYNEQFF
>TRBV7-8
CASSSLALISSEQFF
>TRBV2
CASTPGQASYEQYF
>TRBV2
CASSELGSTDTQYF
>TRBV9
CASSVAGESAAPLHF
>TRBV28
CATQAHTENTEAFF
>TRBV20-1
CSGPHRGSYNEQFF
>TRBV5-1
CASSSGSSTDTQYF
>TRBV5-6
CASSLGSQDYEQYF
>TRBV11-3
CASSPSGSTYEQYF
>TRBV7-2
CASSLEREGYNEQFF
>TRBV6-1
CASSEDEASGVREQYF
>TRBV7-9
CASSPPGTPWGETQYF
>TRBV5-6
CASSWIVADTEAFF